The entry below describes one T cell receptor beta chain. Its antigen is as yet unknown. CDR1 and CDR2 from the germline V gene are LGHDT and YNNKEL (reference sequence). Losses at the gene ends were 1 base for V and 4 bases for J; bases not matched to a gene: 11. CDR3 length: 18 amino acids. The second PCR ran about 6 to 11 cycles with a sample-barcoded 5' primer and J-beta primers. A template-switch adaptor with 12 random nucleotides tagged each cDNA molecule. TCRdb re-analysed the 5' RACE reads in MiXCR, keeping a single row per CDR3 protein. The table includes 750,000 or so distinct CDR3 sequences, around 25% detected once. This specimen belongs to a study of blood T cells in healthy people across ages. Regarding the study as a whole: While age rose, TCR beta diversity per million T cells dropped in a roughly linear way.

The sample was also linked to a second study, of T cells of mothers and their children.

V and J are TRBV3-1 and TRBJ2-1; the match to TRBD1 covers 9 bases. The sample consisted of blood. This TCR derives from a boy between 10 and 17 years old in good health. As DNA, the CDR3 is TGTGCCAGCAGCCAAGTAGCAAAAGGACAGGGGCTTTACAATGAGCAGTTCTTC. Translating gives CASSQVAKGQGLYNEQFF.